Below, 25 T cell receptor beta chains from the same sample are listed, as sequenced in a study of T cell responses to AZD1222 COVID-19 vaccine. The repertoire was sequenced with immunoSEQ multiplex PCR; TCRdb's copy has only in-frame clones and lacks some. Among about 200,000 clones, around 93% were seen once, and the ten largest hold about 1%. The material was peripheral blood, obtained 28 days after the second AZD1222 dose. These receptors all come from an adult who received the AZD1222 COVID-19 vaccine.

This clone was recorded only once. This chain joins TRBV5-4 and TRBJ1-2, with D possibly being TRBD1 (5 bases). Trimming pared 0 bases from V and 2 bases from J, leaving 5 bases between. This CDR3 comprises 13 residues. The germline CDR1 and CDR2 sequences are SGHNT and YYREEE (reference sequence). In DNA, the CDR3 is TGTGCCAGCAGCTTGGGGGGGAACTATGGCTACACCTTC. Protein sequence: CASSLGGNYGYTF. The full variable domain, rest sourced from reference TRBV5-4 and TRBJ1-2, is ETGVTQSPTHLIKTRGQQVTLRCSSQSGHNTVSWYQQALGQGPQFIFQYYREEENGRGNFPPRFSGLQFPNYSSELNVNALELDDSALYLCASSLGGNYGYTFGSGTRLTVV.

V gene TRBV3-1 (or the pseudogene TRBV3-2) combines with J gene TRBJ1-1; D uncertain. CDR1 LGHDT and CDR2 YNNKEL come from the germline V gene (reference sequence). CDR3 length: 14 residues. Trimming shortened V by 2 bases and J by 2 bases, and 9 bases separated the two germline ends. CDR3 nucleotides: TGTGCCAGCAGCCAACCGGGTCTTAACACTGAAGCTTTCTTT. It encodes CASSQPGLNTEAFF.

This clone was recorded a few times. The chain has TRBV6-1 and TRBJ1-1, with a tentative D call TRBD1 (5 bases). CDR1 is MNHNS and CDR2 is SASEGT in the germline V gene. The CDR3 totals 14 residues. V was shortened by 2 bases and J by 7 bases, with 14 bases between the two germline ends. The CDR3 is CASSEQGGLGEAFF. CDR3 sequence (DNA): TGTGCCAGCAGTGAACAGGGTGGCCTAGGTGAAGCTTTCTTT.

The rearrangement joins TRBV15 to TRBJ1-1; D gene unclear. The germline V gene has CDR1 LNHNV and CDR2 YYDKDF (reference sequence). The CDR3 is 11 residues long. The V gene lost 3 bases and the J gene lost 5 bases, with 4 bases spanning the gap. Here the CDR3 DNA reads TGTGCCACCAGCAGGGGGACTGAAGCTTTCTTT. Its translation: CATSRGTEAFF.

The V and J genes are TRBV27 and TRBJ1-2; D remains ambiguous. The CDR3 length is 13 residues. Germline V CDR1 and CDR2: MNHEY, SMNVEV (reference sequence). V was pared by 4 bases and J by 4 bases, with 10 bases between. The CDR3 loop is CASSSRNSYGYTF. CDR3 bases: TGTGCCAGCAGTTCCCGTAACAGCTATGGCTACACCTTC.

CDR3 protein: CASQITGAYNIQYF. CDR3 nucleotides: TGTGCCAGTCAAATCACAGGGGCCTATAACATTCAGTACTTC. The chain has TRBV19 and TRBJ2-4, with 7 nucleotides matching TRBD1. Unmatched junction bases numbered 11, after V lost 8 bases and J lost 7 bases. This CDR3 contains 14 residues. Germline CDR1 LNHDA, CDR2 SQIVND (reference sequence).

The J gene is TRBJ2-6, the V gene TRBV5-1; D unresolved. Germline CDR1 and CDR2: SGHRS and YFSETQ. This CDR3 is 15 amino acids long. The V end was cut by 4 bases, the J end by 4 bases, with 12 bases between. The CDR3 region has the DNA TGCGCCAGCAGCCCCCCCGAGGCCGGGGCCAACGTCCTGACTTTC. Protein sequence: CASSPPEAGANVLTF.

This clone was detected only once. The chain combines TRBV7-2 with TRBJ1-1, with unresolved D. The CDR3 is 14 residues long. Germline V gene data show CDR1 as SGHTA and CDR2 as FQGNSA. With 2 bases removed from V and 0 bases from J, the gap between germline ends came to 7 bases. Here the CDR3 reads CASSLTLMNTEAFF. The CDR3 DNA is TGTGCCAGCAGCTTAACCCTCATGAACACTGAAGCTTTCTTT.

V gene TRBV6-5 combines with J gene TRBJ2-5, with D possibly being TRBD2 (5 bases). The ends were cut back, 2 bases at V and 6 bases at J, with 7 bases in the middle. The CDR3 spans 12 residues. Germline assignment: CDR1 MNHEY and CDR2 SVGAGI. The CDR3, as DNA: TGTGCCAGCAGTTACGAGGGAAAGACCCAGTACTTC. It is translated as CASSYEGKTQYF.

The CDR3 coding sequence is TGTGCCAGCACCTTTATACAGGGGGGCCGGGGTACCCAGTACTTC. Translation: CASTFIQGGRGTQYF. The rearrangement uses TRBV27 and TRBJ2-5; 8 bases are a match to TRBD1. CDR3 length: 15 amino acids. The germline gives CDR1 MNHEY, CDR2 SMNVEV (reference sequence). Losses at the gene ends were 7 bases for V and 8 bases for J; bases not matched to a gene: 15.

V is TRBV5-6 and J is TRBJ1-3; no reliable D call. This CDR3 has 13 residues. Trimming cost V 0 bases and J 9 bases, with 10 bases left between them. Germline lookup yields CDR1 SGHDT and CDR2 YYEEEE. Here the CDR3 DNA reads TGTGCCAGCAGCTTGGCCAGTTCCGGCACCATATATTTT. Protein sequence: CASSLASSGTIYF.

The chain is built from TRBV9 and TRBJ1-6; 7 bases align to TRBD1. This CDR3 is 13 amino acids long. CDR1 and CDR2 from the germline V gene are SGDLS and YYNGEE. J was trimmed by 6 bases and V by 3 bases; bases with no gene match: 0. The CDR3 region is CASSGQGNSPLHF. The DNA of the CDR3 is TGTGCCAGCAGCGGACAGGGTAATTCACCCCTCCACTTT.

The V gene is TRBV27, the J gene TRBJ2-3, with D possibly matching TRBD2 (7 bases). The germline gives CDR1 MNHEY, CDR2 SMNVEV (reference sequence). V was clipped by 2 bases and J by 7 bases, with 13 bases between them. CDR3 length: 14 amino acids. The CDR3 region has the DNA TGTGCCAGCAGTTTAAATGGGGGGGCAAATACGCAGTATTTT. Residues: CASSLNGGANTQYF.

The J gene is TRBJ1-3, the V gene TRBV11-2; D may be TRBD1 (5 bases). The CDR3 has 16 amino acids. Trimming removed 5 bases from V and 0 bases from J, with 14 bases in between. Germline values: CDR1 SGHAT, CDR2 FQNNGV. The CDR3 region is CASSKRQTRSGNTIYF. CDR3 bases: TGTGCCAGCAGCAAACGACAGACCCGCTCTGGAAACACCATATATTTT.

About this clone: One junction end disagrees with the germline gene, perhaps due to a read error. The CDR3 here is CASSEGRAGGYTF. CDR3 sequence (DNA): TGTGCCAGCAGCGAAGGGAGGGCCGGTGGCTACACCTTC. The chain is built from TRBV2 and TRBJ1-2; D remains ambiguous. The CDR3 loop spans 13 amino acids. CDR1 is SNHLY, CDR2 FYNNEI, per germline.

The chain joins TRBV24-1 to TRBJ2-3, with D possibly TRBD1 on 6 matching bases. V lost 5 bases and J lost 4, with 12 bases in between. The CDR3 consists of 14 residues. Germline V CDR1 and CDR2: KGHDR, SFDVKD. CDR3 sequence (DNA): TGTGCCACCAGTGGTGGGGGCAGGGCAGATACGCAGTATTTT. Its protein product is CATSGGGRADTQYF.

The chain's CDR3 is CASSLSGQSNEKLFF. CDR3 nucleotides: TGTGCCAGCAGCCTGTCAGGACAATCTAATGAAAAACTGTTTTTT. The chain uses TRBV28 and TRBJ1-4, with D tentatively TRBD1 (5 bases). V dropped 6 bases and J dropped 3 bases, with 14 bases sitting between them. The CDR3 consists of 15 residues. CDR1 is MDHEN, CDR2 SYDVKM, per germline.

The gene calls are TRBV28 and TRBJ2-7; TRBD1 matches at 10 bases. V shed 6 bases and J 1 base; nucleotides not matched to a gene: 6. The CDR3 spans 15 residues. CDR1 is MDHEN, CDR2 SYDVKM, per germline. The CDR3 coding sequence is TGTGCCAGCAGCAGACCGGGACAGGGGTCCTACGAGCAGTACTTC. This translates into CASSRPGQGSYEQYF.

The chain links TRBV6-5 to TRBJ2-5; 11 bases are shared with TRBD2. This CDR3 contains 15 residues. Germline V CDR1 and CDR2: MNHEY, SVGAGI. J gave up 4 bases and V 0 bases, and 1 base lay outside the gene matches. The CDR3: CASSYSGTSGETQYF. CDR3 bases: TGTGCCAGCAGTTACTCGGGGACTAGCGGAGAGACCCAGTACTTC.

The chain combines TRBV6-1 with TRBJ2-7; D may be TRBD1 (5 bases). The CDR3 contains 18 residues. V lost 1 base to trimming and J lost 7 bases, with 26 bases between them. From germline, CDR1 is MNHNS and CDR2 SASEGT. CDR3 nucleotide sequence: TGTGCCAGCAGTGAAGGGGTCCAGGGTGGCTACCGTACCTGGGAGCAGTACTTC. Translation gives CASSEGVQGGYRTWEQYF.

The CDR3 coding sequence is TGTGCCATCATGTCAGACACCAACTACGAGCAGTACTTC. Translating gives CAIMSDTNYEQYF. The genes are TRBV10-3 and TRBJ2-7, with D unclear. CDR1 is ENHRY, CDR2 SYGVKD, per germline. CDR3 length: 13 residues. The V gene lost 7 bases and the J gene lost 3 bases, with 13 bases spanning the gap.

This chain connects TRBV7-2 to TRBJ2-5; possibly TRBD1 or TRBD2 for D (5 bases each). Looked up from germline, CDR1 is SGHTA and CDR2 is FQGNSA. The CDR3 sequence is 17 residues long. The V end lost 5 bases, the J end lost 5 bases, and 24 bases lay between the germline ends. CDR3 sequence reads: CASSPRDRRGARETQYF. CDR3 in DNA: TGTGCCAGCAGCCCGAGGGATAGGCGAGGGGCGCGGGAGACCCAGTACTTC.

The V and J genes are TRBV19 and TRBJ1-1; D unresolved. Germline values: CDR1 LNHDA, CDR2 SQIVND (reference sequence). The CDR3 runs 15 residues. V lost 3 bases, J lost 0 bases, and 11 bases lay in between. CDR3 sequence (DNA): TGTGCCAGTAGTATCCCAAAGGTCATGAACACTGAAGCTTTCTTT. Encoded protein: CASSIPKVMNTEAFF.

The chain couples TRBV29-1 to TRBJ1-1; D possibly corresponds to TRBD1 (6 bases). Germline V gene data show CDR1 as SQVTM and CDR2 as ANQGSEA. This CDR3 spans 13 amino acids. V lost 7 bases, J lost 5 bases, and 17 bases lay in between. The CDR3 DNA is TGCAGCGCCGACTCAGGGGTGCGGACTGAAGCTTTCTTT. This gives the protein CSADSGVRTEAFF.

J is TRBJ2-3 and V is TRBV4-1; unclear D gene. The CDR3 runs to 14 residues. The germline V gene encodes CDR1 MGHRA and CDR2 YSYEKL. V was cut by 1 base and J by 2 bases, with 7 bases left in between. In DNA, the CDR3 is TGCGCCAGCAGCCAAGTACTGACCACAGATACGCAGTATTTT. Translated, it gives CASSQVLTTDTQYF.